What follows are 27 T cell receptor beta chains derived from one specimen sequenced in a study of OX40 agonist ivuxolimab in advanced cancers. Library construction relied on the immunoSEQ multiplex PCR assay. Entries here come from immuneACCESS through TCRdb and include only in-frame sequences with V and J called. Some clones fail to appear in such tables; in the studies checked, an unresolved V gene covers under half of the shortfall, and the cause of the remainder is unknown. A total of fewer than 95,000 clones appear in this sample, under 95% of them only once. About 0.89% of the sample is taken by the ten largest. Here the sequenced sample was CD4+ or CD8+ T cells sorted from blood, taken in a trial of the OX40 agonist ivuxolimab. These receptors came from an adult with an advanced solid tumor such as melanoma, head and neck, liver or kidney cancer.

J is TRBJ1-5 and V is TRBV7-8, with D possibly being TRBD1 (6 bases). The CDR3 sequence is 19 residues long. V gave up 5 bases and J gave up 2 bases, with 25 bases separating them. Germline CDR1 reads SGHVS; CDR2 reads FQNEAQ. CDR3 region: CASSRGGGVLKKGNQPQHF. CDR3 sequence (DNA): TGTGCCAGCAGCCGAGGGGGAGGGGTTCTTAAAAAGGGCAATCAGCCCCAGCATTTT.

The sample holds one count of this clone. V and J are TRBV18 and TRBJ1-1, with D hard to call. The CDR3 totals 17 residues. The V and J ends lost 0 bases and 3 bases respectively, with 17 bases between them. In germline, CDR1 is KGHSH, CDR2 LQKENI. DNA of the CDR3: TGTGCCAGCTCACCACCGGGCTCCTATTTGGAGGACACTGAAGCTTTCTTT. Translation gives CASSPPGSYLEDTEAFF. Drawing the rest from reference TRBV18 and TRBJ1-1, the complete variable domain is NAGVMQNPRHLVRRRGQEARLRCSPMKGHSHVYWYRQLPEEGLKFMVYLQKENIIDESGMPKERFSAEFPKEGPSILRIQQVVRGDSAAYFCASSPPGSYLEDTEAFFGQGTRLTVV.

CDR3 loop: CASSQDLGLSGNTIYF. In DNA form, the CDR3 reads TGCGCCAGCAGCCAAGATCTCGGACTCTCTGGAAACACCATATATTTT. The chain combines TRBV4-1 with TRBJ1-3; no firm D call. CDR3 length equals 16 residues. Germline values: CDR1 MGHRA, CDR2 YSYEKL. V gave up 0 bases and J gave up 0 bases, with 9 bases separating them.

The V call is TRBV9, the J call TRBJ2-5; 7 nucleotides agree with TRBD2. V was pared by 3 bases and J by 1 base, with 9 bases of the junction left unmatched. Germline lookup yields CDR1 SGDLS and CDR2 YYNGEE. The CDR3 runs to 16 residues. CDR3 protein: CASSDGGKGSQETQYF. The CDR3 DNA sequence: TGTGCCAGCAGCGACGGGGGGAAAGGGAGCCAAGAGACCCAGTACTTC.

This chain joins TRBV5-4 and TRBJ2-5; the D is unclear. Germline V gene lookup returns CDR1 SGHNT and CDR2 YYREEE (reference sequence). Trimming stripped 0 bases from V and 2 bases from J, with 5 bases between. The CDR3 extends over 13 amino acids. CDR3 sequence reads: CASSLASQETQYF. The CDR3 DNA reads TGTGCCAGCAGCTTGGCTTCGCAAGAGACCCAGTACTTC.

This clone has only a few counts. The chain carries TRBV15 and TRBJ2-2; no reliable D call. The V gene lost 1 base and the J gene lost 4 bases, with 4 bases spanning the gap. Germline V gene sequence: CDR1 LNHNV, CDR2 YYDKDF (reference sequence). CDR3 length: 13 residues. This CDR3 reads CATSRVGTGELFF. CDR3 DNA: TGTGCCACCAGCAGAGTTGGCACCGGGGAGCTGTTTTTT.

The chain is built from TRBV4-2 and TRBJ1-4; TRBD1 matches at 7 bases. CDR3 length: 18 residues. Germline V gene sequence: CDR1 LGHNA, CDR2 YNFKEQ. V trimming: 0 bases; J trimming: 5 bases; junction bases outside the gene matches: 12. CDR3 protein: CASSQEAVAAGGNEKLFF. The CDR3 DNA follows: TGTGCCAGCAGCCAAGAAGCGGTCGCGGCAGGGGGGAATGAAAAACTGTTTTTT.

The chain has TRBV7-9 and TRBJ2-5, with 13 bases matching TRBD2. The V gene's germline CDR1 is SEHNR and CDR2 FQNEAQ (reference sequence). This CDR3 spans 15 amino acids. V lost 5 bases to trimming and J lost 4 bases; unmatched junction nucleotides: 4. CDR3 nucleotide sequence: TGTGCCAGCAGCCCGGGACTAGCGGGAAGAGAGACCCAGTACTTC. It specifies CASSPGLAGRETQYF. The full variable domain, rest sourced from reference TRBV7-9 and TRBJ2-5, is DTGVSQNPRHKITKRGQNVTFRCDPISEHNRLYWYRQTLGQGPEFLTYFQNEAQLEKSRLLSDRFSAERPKGSFSTLEIQRTEQGDSAMYLCASSPGLAGRETQYFGPGTRLLVL.

The chain joins TRBV28 to TRBJ2-1; TRBD2 aligns across 8 bases. The ends lost 6 bases at V and 3 bases at J; junction bases unmatched: 10. CDR1 MDHEN and CDR2 SYDVKM come from the germline V gene. The CDR3 sequence is 16 residues long. The CDR3 nucleotides read TGTGCCAGCAGGCCGTTGGGCACTAGCGGCTACAATGAGCAGTTCTTC. Amino acid sequence: CASRPLGTSGYNEQFF. The full variable domain, in which reference TRBV28 and TRBJ2-1 provide the parts outside the CDR3, is DVKVTQSSRYLVKRTGEKVFLECVQDMDHENMFWYRQDPGLGLRLIYFSYDVKMKEKGDIPEGYSVSREKKERFSLILESASTNQTSMYLCASRPLGTSGYNEQFFGPGTRLTVL.

This chain uses TRBV19 with TRBJ2-3; D gene ambiguous. Trimming removed 1 base from V and 0 bases from J, with 8 bases in between. In germline, CDR1 is LNHDA, CDR2 SQIVND (reference sequence). CDR3 length: 15 residues. The CDR3 reads CASSIGVSSTDTQYF. The CDR3, as DNA: TGTGCCAGTAGTATAGGGGTCTCTAGCACAGATACGCAGTATTTT.

The V and J genes are TRBV5-1 and TRBJ2-1; D is unresolved. V was pared by 0 bases and J by 3 bases, with 10 bases between. This CDR3 contains 15 residues. Germline V gives CDR1 SGHRS, CDR2 YFSETQ. The CDR3 loop is CASSLVARRYNEQFF. DNA of the CDR3: TGCGCCAGCAGCTTGGTCGCCCGACGCTACAATGAGCAGTTCTTC.

The chain employs TRBV5-1 and TRBJ2-7, with a possible D match to TRBD2 (6 bases). The CDR3 length is 16 residues. Trimming shortened V by 0 bases and J by 1 base, and 14 bases separated the two germline ends. Germline CDR1 and CDR2: SGHRS and YFSETQ. The CDR3 DNA follows: TGCGCCAGCAGCTTGGCCGGGGGAGAGGGGTCCTACGAGCAGTACTTC. Its protein is CASSLAGGEGSYEQYF.

The rearrangement uses TRBV6-5 and TRBJ1-6; 9 nucleotides align to TRBD1. J gave up 6 bases and V 7 bases, and 4 bases lay outside the gene matches. CDR1 and CDR2 from the germline V gene are MNHEY and SVGAGI. This CDR3 spans 14 amino acids. The CDR3 DNA reads as TGTGCCAGCAAGAAGACAGGGGGTAATTCACCCCTCCACTTT. The encoded protein is CASKKTGGNSPLHF.

V gene TRBV5-8 combines with J gene TRBJ2-1, with D perhaps TRBD2 (6 bases). The germline V gene has CDR1 SGHTS and CDR2 YDEGEE. The CDR3 runs to 11 residues. V was pared by 9 bases and J by 4 bases, with 8 bases between. In DNA form, the CDR3 reads TGTGCCATCGCGGGATACAATGAGCAGTTCTTC. This codes for CAIAGYNEQFF. Looking up the rest from reference TRBV5-8 and TRBJ2-1 gives the full variable domain: EAGVTQSPTHLIKTRGQQATLRCSPISGHTSVYWYQQALGLGLQFLLWYDEGEERNRGNFPPRFSGRQFPNYSSELNVNALELEDSALYLCAIAGYNEQFFGPGTRLTVL.

V and J are TRBV28 and TRBJ1-1; unclear D gene. The germline gives CDR1 MDHEN, CDR2 SYDVKM. The CDR3 has 13 residues. Trimming took 2 bases from V and 11 from J, leaving 15 bases between them. CDR3 in DNA: TGTGCCAGCAGTTTAGACTCATGGGAGGAGGCTTTCTTT. Protein sequence: CASSLDSWEEAFF.

The chain links TRBV6-6 to TRBJ1-3; possible D gene TRBD1, 5 bases. V gave up 5 bases and J gave up 7 bases, with 6 bases separating them. In germline, CDR1 is MNHNY, CDR2 SVGAGI (reference sequence). The CDR3 is made up of 11 amino acids. The CDR3 region is CASSQGNTIYF. In nucleotides, the CDR3 is TGTGCCAGCAGTCAGGGCAACACCATATATTTT.

The J gene is TRBJ2-1, the V gene TRBV25-1; 7 positions match TRBD2. The CDR3 extends over 14 amino acids. The germline gives CDR1 MGHDK, CDR2 SYGVNS. Trimming took 7 bases from V and 12 from J; bases not matched to a gene: 15. CDR3 region: CASKWREGTGVQFF. The CDR3 nucleotides are TGTGCCAGCAAATGGAGGGAGGGAACCGGTGTGCAGTTCTTC.

The chain's CDR3 is CASSSPAGRNYGYTF. The DNA of the CDR3 is TGTGCCAGCAGCTCTCCCGCAGGGCGTAACTATGGCTACACCTTC. The J gene is TRBJ1-2, the V gene TRBV6-5; D might be TRBD1 (5 bases). V shed 6 bases and J shed 1 base, with 15 bases lying between them. CDR3 size: 15 residues. Germline CDR1 reads MNHEY; CDR2 reads SVGAGI.

This clone was picked up a small number of times. V and J are TRBV2 and TRBJ1-5; D remains ambiguous. V lost 3 bases to trimming and J lost 0 bases, with 6 bases between them. CDR1 and CDR2 (germline): SNHLY, FYNNEI. This CDR3 contains 14 residues. The CDR3 bases are TGTGCCAGCAGTGACGGGTATAGCAATCAGCCCCAGCATTTT. Amino acid sequence: CASSDGYSNQPQHF.

The rearrangement uses TRBV28 and TRBJ1-3; a weak D match, TRBD1 (5 bases). The CDR3 contains 16 residues. Germline values: CDR1 MDHEN, CDR2 SYDVKM. V was pared by 2 bases and J by 3 bases, with 14 bases between. For the CDR3, the DNA is TGTGCCAGCAGTTTAGGCTTAGGGCAGGGTGGAAACACCATATATTTT. Its translation: CASSLGLGQGGNTIYF.

The V call is TRBV7-2, the J call TRBJ2-3, with D unresolved. There are 15 residues in the CDR3. Trimming removed 5 bases from V and 3 bases from J, with 15 bases in between. Germline V gene sequence: CDR1 SGHTA, CDR2 FQGNSA. The CDR3 region has the DNA TGTGCCAGCAGCCCCGTGAGAGGAGTGACAGATACGCAGTATTTT. It codes for CASSPVRGVTDTQYF.

This chain uses TRBV5-4 with TRBJ1-2; D may be TRBD1 (5 bases). V was clipped by 3 bases and J by 2 bases, with 8 bases between them. This CDR3 spans 13 amino acids. CDR1 and CDR2 (germline): SGHNT, YYREEE (reference sequence). CDR3 sequence (DNA): TGTGCCAGCAGCTCGGGGGTAAACTATGGCTACACCTTC. This translates into CASSSGVNYGYTF.

This rearrangement joins TRBV4-3 to TRBJ1-1, with D unresolved. Germline V gene lookup returns CDR1 LGHNA and CDR2 YSLEER. This CDR3 has 14 residues. V was pared by 1 base and J by 0 bases, with 6 bases between. The CDR3, as DNA: TGCGCCAGCAGCCAAGGACGTGTGAACACTGAAGCTTTCTTT. Translated, it gives CASSQGRVNTEAFF.

The chain carries TRBV7-9 and TRBJ1-4; no clear D. The CDR3 sequence is 13 residues long. Trimming stripped 3 bases from V and 4 bases from J, with 6 bases between. CDR1 SEHNR and CDR2 FQNEAQ come from the germline V gene (reference sequence). As DNA, the CDR3 is TGTGCCAGCAGCTTTTTGGTTAATGAAAAACTGTTTTTT. Encoded protein: CASSFLVNEKLFF.

J is TRBJ2-7 and V is TRBV7-9; D is unclear. The CDR3 runs to 12 residues. CDR1 is SEHNR, CDR2 FQNEAQ, per germline (reference sequence). The V gene lost 5 bases and the J gene lost 6 bases, with 11 bases spanning the gap. The CDR3 DNA reads as TGTGCCAGCAGCCTTCTATTGGGCGAGCAGTACTTC. This codes for CASSLLLGEQYF.

About this clone itself: Within the sample, other DNA sequences also encode this same CDR3. The rearrangement joins TRBV30 to TRBJ2-5; D unresolved. Germline CDR1 reads GTSNPN; CDR2 reads SVGIG (reference sequence). Deletions cut 1 base from V and 4 bases from J, with 4 bases between. CDR3 length equals 11 residues. The CDR3 loop is CAWSGGETQYF. In DNA form, the CDR3 reads TGTGCCTGGAGTGGGGGAGAGACCCAGTACTTC.

The chain is built from TRBV19 and TRBJ2-5, with 11 bases aligning to TRBD1. Germline V lookup: CDR1 LNHDA, CDR2 SQIVND (reference sequence). The trim removed 6 bases at V and 5 bases at J, leaving 5 bases unmatched. CDR3 length: 14 residues. CDR3 nucleotide sequence: TGTGCCAGTAGGACCCGGGACAGGGGGGAGACCCAGTACTTC. Its translation: CASRTRDRGETQYF.